This T cell receptor (beta chain) was captured by sequencing in a study of CD8 T cells in acute hepatitis C reinfection. As for the study in general: Acute samples were collected within 168 days of estimated infection, from spontaneous resolvers and chronically infected subjects.

Study-level points and caveats: Overrepresentation in the naive pool did not explain the preferential TRBV04 and TRBV06 usage seen in all groups. No group differed significantly in the high NS3-1073 repertoire diversity.

Produced via immunoSEQ multiplex PCR; TCRdb's table is partial and in-frame only. This sample carries about 1,400 clones, 40% to 50% of them seen once, and the ten largest clones take 10% to 15%. Time point defined: acute HCV infection, within 168 days of estimated infection date. The hepatitis C virus-specific receptor repertoire was characterized directly ex vivo, with no prior expansion in culture. This clone is categorized as large. From germline, CDR1 is SGHVS and CDR2 FNYEAQ. J lost 1 base, V lost 5 bases, and 5 bases had no gene match. The CDR3 extends over 16 amino acids. V and J are TRBV7-6 and TRBJ2-2, with 9 bases fitting TRBD2. Sequenced material: HCV NS3-1073 tetramer-sorted CD8+ T cells from PBMCs, taken during acute infection. This TCR was recovered from a woman aged 18-35 years who spontaneously cleared hepatitis C infection. The CDR3 is CASSEETSGNTGELFF. In DNA form, the CDR3 reads TGTGCCAGCAGCGAAGAGACTAGCGGGAACACCGGGGAGCTGTTTTTT.